These T cell receptor beta chains were read from a single sample in a study of cytomegalovirus exposure and HLA in healthy donors. The table came from immunoSEQ multiplex PCR; TCRdb's copy has only in-frame clones and leaves some out. The sample lists under 200,000 clones; roughly 85% were seen once. The sample comprised PBMCs. These receptors originate from a man younger than 45 in good health and CMV-seronegative. The CDR3 runs from the conserved cysteine through the conserved F or W. Each record gives: clone size, D gene, J gene, V gene, CDR3 protein, CDR3 DNA. D genes are given only for firm matches. Not all rows give a size; the values are once, few, many and, for expanded clones, a class.

clone size: -
D gene: -
J gene: TRBJ2-1
V gene: TRBV30
CDR3 protein: CAWSGRKLDYYNEQFF
CDR3 DNA: TGTGCCTGGAGTGGACGTAAACTAGACTACTACAATGAGCAGTTCTTC

clone size: -
D gene: TRBD1
J gene: TRBJ2-7
V gene: TRBV2
CDR3 protein: CASSPPTGALGEQYF
CDR3 DNA: TGTGCCAGCAGTCCCCCGACAGGGGCACTGGGGGAGCAGTACTTC

clone size: -
D gene: TRBD1
J gene: TRBJ2-5
V gene: TRBV4-1
CDR3 protein: CASSHASGQSLTQYF
CDR3 DNA: TGCGCCAGCAGCCACGCCTCGGGACAGTCCCTAACCCAGTACTTC

clone size: -
D gene: -
J gene: TRBJ2-4
V gene: TRBV29-1
CDR3 protein: CSVEGETRRYF
CDR3 DNA: TGCAGCGTTGAGGGGGAGACTAGAAGATACTTC

clone size: -
D gene: TRBD2
J gene: TRBJ2-1
V gene: TRBV10-3
CDR3 protein: CAISGTSGVGEQFF
CDR3 DNA: TGTGCCATCAGTGGGACTAGCGGGGTAGGGGAGCAGTTCTTC

clone size: -
D gene: TRBD1
J gene: TRBJ1-3
V gene: TRBV5-5
CDR3 protein: CASSWEQGWGNTIYF
CDR3 DNA: TGTGCCAGCAGCTGGGAACAGGGGTGGGGAAACACCATATATTTT

clone size: -
D gene: -
J gene: TRBJ2-5
V gene: TRBV5-6
CDR3 protein: CASSLDRGKLGREAQYF
CDR3 DNA: TGTGCCAGCAGCTTGGACAGGGGGAAGTTAGGCCGGGAGGCCCAGTACTTC

clone size: -
D gene: TRBD1
J gene: TRBJ2-7
V gene: TRBV27
CDR3 protein: CASSSTGTAISYEQYF
CDR3 DNA: TGTGCCAGCAGTTCCACCGGGACAGCTATCAGCTACGAGCAGTACTTC

clone size: -
D gene: -
J gene: TRBJ2-2
V gene: TRBV25-1
CDR3 protein: CASSEFWQTNTGELFF
CDR3 DNA: TGTGCCAGCAGTGAATTCTGGCAGACGAACACCGGGGAGCTGTTTTTT

clone size: -
D gene: TRBD1
J gene: TRBJ2-3
V gene: TRBV29-1
CDR3 protein: CSVERVTGGADTQYF
CDR3 DNA: TGCAGCGTTGAAAGGGTTACAGGGGGTGCAGATACGCAGTATTTT

clone size: -
D gene: TRBD2
J gene: TRBJ2-7
V gene: TRBV29-1
CDR3 protein: CSAMKAGGYEQYF
CDR3 DNA: TGCAGCGCAATGAAAGCGGGGGGCTACGAGCAGTACTTC

clone size: -
D gene: -
J gene: TRBJ2-2
V gene: TRBV6-1
CDR3 protein: CASRVAGQTGELFF
CDR3 DNA: TGTGCCAGCAGAGTAGCGGGACAGACCGGGGAGCTGTTTTTT

clone size: few
D gene: -
J gene: TRBJ2-1
V gene: TRBV19
CDR3 protein: CASSIDLWGPRSYNEQFF
CDR3 DNA: TGTGCCAGTAGTATAGATCTATGGGGGCCCCGTTCCTACAATGAGCAGTTCTTC